This TCR beta chain was obtained from a study of CD8 T cells in ankylosing spondylitis. Findings of the study overall: In peripheral blood, disease-linked CD8+ clones occurred at relatively low frequencies. Several of the motif variants were reported before in synovial fluid and blood from reactive arthritis. Reportedly, significant enrichment of disease-linked clones occurred in matched ankylosing spondylitis synovial fluid. A motif of eight or nine highly homologous TCR beta variants was seen as apparently characteristic of ankylosing spondylitis blood.

In making TCR beta libraries, quantitative 5'-RACE with molecular barcodes was used. Via MiXCR, TCRdb re-called the 5' RACE reads, giving one row per CDR3 protein. The sample contains around 770,000 distinct CDR3 sequences, approximately 12% of which appear only once. The length of the CDR3 is 14 residues. Deletions cut 3 bases from V and 5 bases from J, with 11 bases between. The germline CDR1 and CDR2 sequences are DFQATT and SNEGSKA (reference sequence). This clonotype appeared a few times. Its matching antigen is unknown. The source is a male donor with ankylosing spondylitis. This chain connects TRBV20-1 to TRBJ1-6; D is unclear. Input material: blood, either unsorted or a sorted T cell fraction (not recorded which). CDR3 nucleotides: TGCAGTGCTAGTAACGGTCACAATAATTCACCCCTCCACTTT. Protein sequence: CSASNGHNNSPLHF.